This T cell receptor (beta chain) was identified in a study of blood T cells in healthy people across ages. The overall study: Using template switching, researchers captured about one barcoded beta molecule for each two T cells. Findings and limits, study-wide: More naive CD4+ cells and higher diversity were found in long-lived than in aged donors.

Sample-barcoded 5' priming and a J-beta primer mix drove a second PCR of 7 to 11 cycles. TCRdb reprocessed the 5' RACE reads via MiXCR and lists one record per CDR3 protein. The sample has about 1.6 million distinct CDR3 sequences, roughly 30% seen once. The CDR3 covers 13 residues. The V and J ends lost 3 bases and 6 bases respectively, with 10 bases between them. The V gene's germline CDR1 is SGHAT and CDR2 FQDESV (reference sequence). Donation came from healthy Caucasian individuals in Russia who were aged 6 to 90. Peripheral blood from each donor was collected in a volume of 9.5 to 10 milliliters. Turning to this clonotype: Its cognate antigen is unknown.

V gene TRBV11-1 combines with J gene TRBJ2-3; D is undetermined. Sequenced: blood. The clonotype comes from a woman aged 25 to 39 in good health. The CDR3 nucleotides are TGTGCCAGCAGCTTCATTCAGGTGGATACGCAGTATTTT. Protein product: CASSFIQVDTQYF.